One and the same sample provided the 29 T cell receptor beta chains below, sequenced in a study of T cell responses to AZD1222 COVID-19 vaccine. Assay: immunoSEQ multiplex PCR; the TCRdb copy retains only in-frame clones and omits some. The table has some 140,000 clones, around 84% seen once. The material was peripheral blood, obtained on day 0 of AZD1222 vaccination. The receptor set was obtained from an adult in good health.

This clone was observed a single time. The rearrangement joins TRBV7-2 to TRBJ1-4; 8 nucleotides match TRBD1. The CDR3 is made up of 14 amino acids. J lost 5 bases, V lost 5 bases, and 4 bases had no gene match. Germline CDR1 SGHTA, CDR2 FQGNSA. The CDR3 spells CASSLRTGNEKLFF. The DNA of the CDR3 is TGTGCCAGCAGCCTCCGGACAGGGAATGAAAAACTGTTTTTT.

The gene calls are TRBV14 and TRBJ2-2; possible D gene TRBD1, 6 bases. The CDR3 consists of 16 residues. The V gene lost 1 base and the J gene lost 5 bases, with 14 bases spanning the gap. In germline, CDR1 is SGHDN, CDR2 FVKESK. CDR3 coding DNA: TGTGCCAGCAGCCAAGCCCGACAGGAGTGGACCGGGGAGCTGTTTTTT. Encoded protein: CASSQARQEWTGELFF.

The chain has TRBV30 and TRBJ1-5, with 10 bases aligning to TRBD1. The CDR3 loop spans 18 amino acids. J was trimmed by 2 bases and V by 3 bases; bases with no gene match: 13. The germline V gene encodes CDR1 GTSNPN and CDR2 SVGIG (reference sequence). The CDR3 sequence: CAWSSRQAGTGGNQPQHF. CDR3 nucleotide sequence: TGTGCCTGGAGCAGCCGTCAGGCCGGGACAGGGGGCAATCAGCCCCAGCATTTT.

V gene TRBV3-1 (or the pseudogene TRBV3-2) combines with J gene TRBJ1-3, with 9 bases lining up with TRBD1. From germline, CDR1 is LGHDT and CDR2 YNNKEL (reference sequence). Trimming removed 4 bases from V and 4 bases from J; junction bases left unmatched: 11. The CDR3 consists of 17 residues. The CDR3 here is CASSPGTGRVEGNTIYF. As DNA, the CDR3 is TGTGCCAGCAGCCCGGGGACAGGGAGAGTAGAAGGAAACACCATATATTTT.

This chain uses TRBV12-3 or TRBV12-4 with TRBJ2-7, with 9 bases lining up with TRBD1. This CDR3 is 13 amino acids long. The V segment lost 3 bases and the J segment 5 bases; nucleotides outside the gene matches: 2. CDR3 nucleotides: TGTGCCAGCAGTTTCGACAGGGGGGACGAGCAGTACTTC. It specifies CASSFDRGDEQYF.

The rearrangement uses TRBV7-9 and TRBJ1-1; 7 bases agree with TRBD1. The germline CDR1 and CDR2 sequences are SEHNR and FQNEAQ (reference sequence). The CDR3 has 14 amino acids. V shed 6 bases and J 6 bases; nucleotides not matched to a gene: 10. Here the CDR3 reads CASSRDRVGAEAFF. CDR3 DNA: TGTGCCAGCAGTCGCGACAGGGTTGGGGCTGAAGCTTTCTTT.

The rearrangement joins TRBV15 to TRBJ2-6; D is unclear. CDR1 LNHNV and CDR2 YYDKDF come from the germline V gene (reference sequence). The germline V and J ends were trimmed by 0 bases and 0 bases, with 15 bases remaining between them. The CDR3 runs 19 residues. Written as DNA, the CDR3 is TGTGCCACCAGCAGAGATCGGGTAGGAGCTAGCTCTGGGGCCAACGTCCTGACTTTC. It encodes CATSRDRVGASSGANVLTF.

The chain employs TRBV5-1 and TRBJ1-1; D might be TRBD1 (5 bases). The V gene lost 3 bases and the J gene lost 1 base, with 16 bases spanning the gap. In germline, CDR1 is SGHRS, CDR2 YFSETQ. The CDR3 is 16 residues long. The CDR3 loop reads CASSSPVGQGNTEAFF. The CDR3 DNA is TGCGCCAGCAGCTCCCCTGTGGGGCAGGGGAACACTGAAGCTTTCTTT.

The chain has TRBV28 and TRBJ1-2, with D maybe TRBD1 (5 bases). The CDR3 runs 14 residues. The germline V and J ends were trimmed by 1 base and 5 bases, with 11 bases remaining between them. Per the germline V gene, CDR1 is MDHEN and CDR2 is SYDVKM. The CDR3 sequence: CASSLYSQGYGYTF. The CDR3 DNA reads as TGTGCCAGCAGTTTATACTCGCAGGGATATGGCTACACCTTC.

The chain joins TRBV28 to TRBJ1-2; 10 bases fit TRBD1. This CDR3 contains 15 residues. From germline, CDR1 is MDHEN and CDR2 SYDVKM. V was pared by 5 bases and J by 4 bases, with 7 bases of the junction left unmatched. The CDR3 coding sequence is TGTGCCAGCAGTCCGAGGGACAGGGGAGCCTATGGCTACACCTTC. Its translation is CASSPRDRGAYGYTF.

This sequence joins TRBV6-2 or TRBV6-3 and TRBJ2-2, with 10 bases aligning to TRBD1. CDR1 is MNHEY, CDR2 SVGEGT, per germline. The V gene end was trimmed by 2 bases and the J gene end by 7 bases; junction bases not matched to a gene: 10. CDR3 length: 17 amino acids. The CDR3 DNA reads TGTGCCAGCAGTTACGCTTCTAGGGACAGGGGAGTCGGGGAGCTGTTTTTT. Amino acids: CASSYASRDRGVGELFF.

The rearrangement joins TRBV27 to TRBJ1-5; D gene uncertain. The germline V and J ends were trimmed by 5 bases and 4 bases, with 9 bases remaining between them. The germline gives CDR1 MNHEY, CDR2 SMNVEV (reference sequence). This CDR3 is 13 amino acids long. The CDR3 sequence is CASSTLGNQPQHF. The DNA of the CDR3 is TGTGCCAGCAGTACCTTGGGGAATCAGCCCCAGCATTTT.

This chain joins TRBV5-1 and TRBJ2-1; 11 positions match TRBD2. Germline V gene lookup returns CDR1 SGHRS and CDR2 YFSETQ. The CDR3 sequence is 15 residues long. Trimming took 3 bases from V and 2 from J; bases not matched to a gene: 1. DNA of the CDR3: TGCGCCAGCAGCTCTAGCGGGGGGACCTACAATGAGCAGTTCTTC. The encoded protein is CASSSSGGTYNEQFF.

This chain uses TRBV7-9 with TRBJ1-1, with TRBD1 identical over 10 bases. With V trimmed by 3 bases and J by 3 bases, 1 base remained unmatched. Germline CDR1 and CDR2: SEHNR and FQNEAQ (reference sequence). The CDR3 contains 14 residues. The CDR3 sequence: CASSLGQGHTEAFF. The CDR3 region has the DNA TGTGCCAGCAGCTTGGGACAGGGGCACACTGAAGCTTTCTTT.

With respect to this clone: At one end, the junction sequence differs from germline, possibly due to a read error. The chain employs TRBV6-1 and TRBJ1-1; possibly TRBD1 for D (6 bases). Per the germline V gene, CDR1 is MNHNS and CDR2 is SASEGT. The CDR3 extends over 10 amino acids. CDR3 coding DNA: TGTGCCAGCAGGGAAGGGGGAGCTTTCTTT. Translating it yields CASREGGAFF.

The rearrangement joins TRBV3-1 (or the pseudogene TRBV3-2) to TRBJ1-3; maybe TRBD1 (6 bases). Between the trimmed V and J ends, which lost 3 bases and 0 bases, there was a span of 9 bases. CDR3 length: 15 residues. The germline V gene has CDR1 LGHDT and CDR2 YNNKEL (reference sequence). The CDR3 region has the DNA TGTGCCAGCAGCCATACAGGGAACTCTGGAAACACCATATATTTT. This sequence encodes CASSHTGNSGNTIYF.

This chain links TRBV11-1 with TRBJ1-1, with TRBD1 matching over 7 bases. CDR1 is SGHAT, CDR2 FQDESV, per germline (reference sequence). With V trimmed by 4 bases and J by 4 bases, 6 bases remained unmatched. The CDR3 length is 14 residues. The CDR3 region is CASSSRRGGTEAFF. In nucleotides, the CDR3 is TGTGCCAGCAGCTCACGCAGGGGGGGCACTGAAGCTTTCTTT.

The CDR3 region is CASSLAVGGGTDTQYF. The CDR3 region has the DNA TGTGCCAGCAGCTTAGCGGTCGGAGGGGGCACAGATACGCAGTATTTT. V is TRBV7-2 and J is TRBJ2-3; perhaps TRBD2 as D (6 bases). This CDR3 comprises 16 residues. V gave up 0 bases and J gave up 1 base, with 11 bases separating them. In germline, CDR1 is SGHTA, CDR2 FQGNSA.

In nucleotides, the CDR3 is TGTGCCAGCAGTGAAGGGAGAAACACCTTC. Amino acids: CASSEGRNTF. The chain joins TRBV6-1 to TRBJ1-2; D remains ambiguous. V dropped 1 base and J dropped 12 bases, with 6 bases sitting between them. This CDR3 contains 10 residues. Germline CDR1 MNHNS, CDR2 SASEGT.

The CDR3 DNA reads TGTGCCAGCAGTGAAGGCGGGGGGGTCCGCATCCAGCATTTT. Amino acids: CASSEGGGVRIQHF. The V call is TRBV6-1, the J call TRBJ1-5, with D tentatively TRBD1 (5 bases). The V gene lost 1 base and the J gene lost 12 bases, with 16 bases spanning the gap. CDR1 MNHNS and CDR2 SASEGT come from the germline V gene. There are 14 residues in the CDR3.

This rearrangement joins TRBV5-5 to TRBJ2-7, with a possible D match to TRBD1 (5 bases). From germline, CDR1 is SGHKS and CDR2 YYEKEE (reference sequence). V dropped 3 bases and J dropped 3 bases, with 10 bases sitting between them. This CDR3 spans 13 amino acids. CDR3 region: CASSSQGFYEQYF. Written as DNA, the CDR3 is TGTGCCAGCAGCTCCCAGGGTTTCTACGAGCAGTACTTC.

The count of this clone is one. This chain connects TRBV2 to TRBJ1-1; D perhaps matches TRBD1 (6 bases). Per germline, CDR1 SNHLY and CDR2 FYNNEI. This CDR3 region has 14 residues. Trimming left V 8 bases short and J 1 base short, with 14 bases between. Written as DNA, the CDR3 is TGTGCCAGCGCAGGGGCTTTCAGGAACACTGAAGCTTTCTTT. Translated, it gives CASAGAFRNTEAFF.

The CDR3 bases are TGCGCCAGCAGCTACCGGGACGGCTCCTACAATGAGCAGTTCTTC. It yields the protein CASSYRDGSYNEQFF. V is TRBV5-1 and J is TRBJ2-1; D may correspond to TRBD1 or TRBD2 (5 bases each). Trimming cost V 3 bases and J 0 bases, with 10 bases left between them. CDR3 size: 15 residues. The germline V gene has CDR1 SGHRS and CDR2 YFSETQ.

This clone has a handful of counts. The chain has TRBV11-2 and TRBJ1-4, with TRBD1 as a possible D gene (5 bases). The CDR3 runs 14 residues. Germline V gene data show CDR1 as SGHAT and CDR2 as FQNNGV. The ends were cut back, 4 bases at V and 6 bases at J, with 12 bases in the middle. CDR3 region: CASSSAGGYEKLFF. Written as DNA, the CDR3 is TGTGCCAGCAGCTCAGCGGGGGGGTATGAAAAACTGTTTTTT.

The chain combines TRBV5-1 with TRBJ1-1; D is possibly TRBD1 (5 bases). This CDR3 spans 14 amino acids. Looked up from germline, CDR1 is SGHRS and CDR2 is YFSETQ. Between the trimmed V and J ends, which lost 4 bases and 1 base, there was a span of 11 bases. The CDR3 region has the DNA TGCGCCAGCAGCCCGGGACCGACGAACACTGAAGCTTTCTTT. The encoded protein is CASSPGPTNTEAFF.

As for this clone: One end of the junction is discordant with germline, which a read error may explain. This chain links TRBV29-1 with TRBJ2-1; D uncertain. Germline lookup yields CDR1 SQVTM and CDR2 ANQGSEA. This CDR3 is 10 amino acids long. CDR3 nucleotides: TGCAGCGTGGAAGACAATGAGCAGTTCTTC. Its translation: CSVEDNEQFF.

The chain has TRBV3-1 (or the pseudogene TRBV3-2) and TRBJ2-5; D may be TRBD2 (6 bases). V shed 4 bases and J shed 0 bases, with 12 bases lying between them. The CDR3 length is 15 residues. Germline CDR1 and CDR2: LGHDT and YNNKEL (reference sequence). The chain's CDR3 is CASSPRGANQETQYF. The CDR3 bases are TGTGCCAGCAGCCCCCGCGGGGCGAACCAAGAGACCCAGTACTTC.

The chain uses TRBV5-1 and TRBJ1-2; 7 bases are a match to TRBD1. CDR3 length: 13 amino acids. Germline V gene data show CDR1 as SGHRS and CDR2 as YFSETQ. The V segment lost 1 base and the J segment 7 bases; nucleotides outside the gene matches: 4. The CDR3 DNA sequence: TGCGCCAGCAGCTTGAGACAGGGTAGTGGCTACACCTTC. Translation: CASSLRQGSGYTF.

Only a few counts were recorded for this clone. The chain links TRBV30 to TRBJ1-1, with D tentatively TRBD1 (5 bases). Germline CDR1 reads GTSNPN; CDR2 reads SVGIG (reference sequence). This CDR3 spans 16 amino acids. V was shortened by 1 base and J by 3 bases, with 18 bases between the two germline ends. The CDR3 region has the DNA TGTGCCTGGAGTGCCCCCGGTGGGACGAGGGACACTGAAGCTTTCTTT. Its protein product is CAWSAPGGTRDTEAFF.